This T cell receptor (beta chain) originates from a study of T cell responses to AZD1222 COVID-19 vaccine. The study, taken as a whole, reports: Baseline seropositivity characterized only a handful of AZD1222 recipients. Spike-specific TCR breadth and depth grew following two AZD1222 doses. White British ancestry dominated among donors, who included more females, and clonal diversity was possibly underestimated.

The repertoire was sequenced with immunoSEQ multiplex PCR; TCRdb's copy has only in-frame clones and lacks some. Of around 99,000 clones in the sample, 80% to 90% were seen once. Turning to this clone: Its antigen is as yet unknown.

Second-dose recipients at about 4 or about 12 weeks were treated as one pooled group. This sequence originates from an adult who received the AZD1222 COVID-19 vaccine. The sample here was peripheral blood, taken 28 days after the second AZD1222 dose.

CDR3 residues: CATRHPTLYEQYF. In DNA form, the CDR3 reads TGTGCCACCAGACATCCGACCCTCTACGAGCAGTACTTC. The chain has TRBV27 and TRBJ2-7, with D uncertain. The CDR3 runs to 13 residues. The ends were cut back, 10 bases at V and 3 bases at J, with 16 bases in the middle. Per germline, CDR1 MNHEY and CDR2 SMNVEV (reference sequence).